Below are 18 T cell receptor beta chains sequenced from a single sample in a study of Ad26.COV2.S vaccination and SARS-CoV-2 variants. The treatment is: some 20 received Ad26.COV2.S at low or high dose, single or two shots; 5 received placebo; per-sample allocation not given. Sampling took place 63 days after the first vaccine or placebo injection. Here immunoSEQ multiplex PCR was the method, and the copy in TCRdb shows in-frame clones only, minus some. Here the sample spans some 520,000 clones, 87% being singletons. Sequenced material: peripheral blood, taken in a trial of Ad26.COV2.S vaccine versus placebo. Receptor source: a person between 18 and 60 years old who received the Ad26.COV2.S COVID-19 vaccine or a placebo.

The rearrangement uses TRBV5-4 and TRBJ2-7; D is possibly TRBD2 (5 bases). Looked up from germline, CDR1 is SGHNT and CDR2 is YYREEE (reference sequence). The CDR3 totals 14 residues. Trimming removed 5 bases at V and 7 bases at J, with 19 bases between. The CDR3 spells CASRSIRAPGEQYF. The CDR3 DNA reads TGTGCCAGCAGATCCATTCGGGCGCCGGGGGAGCAGTACTTC.

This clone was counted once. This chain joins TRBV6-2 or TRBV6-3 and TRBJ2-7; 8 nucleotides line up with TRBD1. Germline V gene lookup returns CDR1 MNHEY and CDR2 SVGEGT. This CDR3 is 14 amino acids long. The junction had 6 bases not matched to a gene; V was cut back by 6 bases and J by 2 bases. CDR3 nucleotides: TGTGCCAGCAGCCCCCGGACAGGGCCCTACGAGCAGTACTTC. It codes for CASSPRTGPYEQYF.

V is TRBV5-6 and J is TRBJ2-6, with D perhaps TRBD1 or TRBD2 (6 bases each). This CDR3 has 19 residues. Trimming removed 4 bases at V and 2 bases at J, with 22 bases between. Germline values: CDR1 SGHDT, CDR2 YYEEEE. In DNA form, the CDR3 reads TGTGCCAGCAGCATCTTTTCCCGTTGGGGGGCGGCTGGGGCCAACGTCCTGACTTTC. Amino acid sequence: CASSIFSRWGAAGANVLTF.

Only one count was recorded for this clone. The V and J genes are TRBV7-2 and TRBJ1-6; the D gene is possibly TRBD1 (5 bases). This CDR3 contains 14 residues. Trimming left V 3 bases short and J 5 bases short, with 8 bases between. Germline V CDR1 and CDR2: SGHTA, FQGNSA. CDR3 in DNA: TGTGCCAGCAGCTTCCCGGGGGATAATTCACCCCTCCACTTT. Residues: CASSFPGDNSPLHF.

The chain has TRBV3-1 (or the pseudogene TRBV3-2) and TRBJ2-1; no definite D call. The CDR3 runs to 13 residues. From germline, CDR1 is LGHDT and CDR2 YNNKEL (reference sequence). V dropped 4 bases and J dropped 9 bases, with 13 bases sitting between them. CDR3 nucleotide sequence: TGTGCCAGCAGCCCCAACTGTAGAAGTGAGCAGTTCTTC. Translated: CASSPNCRSEQFF.

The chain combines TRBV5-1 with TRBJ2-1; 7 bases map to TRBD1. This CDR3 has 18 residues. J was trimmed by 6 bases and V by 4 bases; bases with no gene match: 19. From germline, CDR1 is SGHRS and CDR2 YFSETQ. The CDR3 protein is CASSLGPHNQGVGNEQFF. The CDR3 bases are TGCGCCAGCAGCCTTGGGCCACATAATCAGGGGGTCGGCAATGAGCAGTTCTTC.

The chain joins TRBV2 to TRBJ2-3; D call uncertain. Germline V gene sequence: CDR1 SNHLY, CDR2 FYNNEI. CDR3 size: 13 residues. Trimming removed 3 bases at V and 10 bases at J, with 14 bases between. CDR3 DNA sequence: TGTGCCAGCAGTGACCGAATGGGGTTGGCGCAGTATTTT. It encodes CASSDRMGLAQYF.

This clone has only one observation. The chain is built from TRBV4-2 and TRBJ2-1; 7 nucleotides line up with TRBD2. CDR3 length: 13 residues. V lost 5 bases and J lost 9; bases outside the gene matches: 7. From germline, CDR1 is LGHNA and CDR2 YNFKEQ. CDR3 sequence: CASSFGLVGEQFF. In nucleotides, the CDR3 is TGTGCCAGCAGCTTCGGACTAGTTGGTGAGCAGTTCTTC.

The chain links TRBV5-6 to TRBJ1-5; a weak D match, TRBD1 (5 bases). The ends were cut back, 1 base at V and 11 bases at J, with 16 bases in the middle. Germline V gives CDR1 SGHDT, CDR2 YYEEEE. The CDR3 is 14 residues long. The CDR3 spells CASSLRGFVTAQHF. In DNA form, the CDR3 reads TGTGCCAGCAGCTTGAGGGGTTTTGTTACGGCCCAGCATTTT. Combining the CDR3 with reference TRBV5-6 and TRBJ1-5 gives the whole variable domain DAGVTQSPTHLIKTRGQQVTLRCSPKSGHDTVSWYQQALGQGPQFIFQYYEEEERQRGNFPDRFSGHQFPNYSSELNVNALLLGDSALYLCASSLRGFVTAQHFGDGTRLSIL.

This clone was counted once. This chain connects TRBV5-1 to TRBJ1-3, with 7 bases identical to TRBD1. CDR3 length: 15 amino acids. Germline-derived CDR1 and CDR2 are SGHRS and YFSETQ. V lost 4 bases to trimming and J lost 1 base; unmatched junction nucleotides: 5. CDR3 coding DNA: TGCGCCAGCAGCCCCACGACAGGGTCTGGAAACACCATATATTTT. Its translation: CASSPTTGSGNTIYF.

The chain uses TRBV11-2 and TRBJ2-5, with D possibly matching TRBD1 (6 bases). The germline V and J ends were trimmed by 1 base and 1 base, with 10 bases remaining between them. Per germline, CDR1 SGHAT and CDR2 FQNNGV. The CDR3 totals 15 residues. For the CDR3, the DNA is TGTGCCAGCAGCTTAGTCGGGACACCCCAAGAGACCCAGTACTTC. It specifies CASSLVGTPQETQYF.

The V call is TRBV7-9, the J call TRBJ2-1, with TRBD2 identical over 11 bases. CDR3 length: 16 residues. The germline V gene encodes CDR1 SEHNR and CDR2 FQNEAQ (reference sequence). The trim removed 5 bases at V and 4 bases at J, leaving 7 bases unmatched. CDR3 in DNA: TGTGCCAGCAGCAACCCCGGGACTAGCGGTTACAATGAGCAGTTCTTC. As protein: CASSNPGTSGYNEQFF. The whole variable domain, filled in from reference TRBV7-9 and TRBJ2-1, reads DTGVSQNPRHKITKRGQNVTFRCDPISEHNRLYWYRQTLGQGPEFLTYFQNEAQLEKSRLLSDRFSAERPKGSFSTLEIQRTEQGDSAMYLCASSNPGTSGYNEQFFGPGTRLTVL.

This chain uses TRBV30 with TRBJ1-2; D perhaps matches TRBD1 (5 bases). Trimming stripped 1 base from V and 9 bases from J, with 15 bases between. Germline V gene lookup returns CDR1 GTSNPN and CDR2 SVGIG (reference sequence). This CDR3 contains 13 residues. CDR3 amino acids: CAWSGYDGASYTF. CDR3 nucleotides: TGTGCCTGGAGTGGTTACGACGGGGCTAGCTACACCTTC.

CDR3 in amino acids: CATQGQAETQYF. The CDR3 coding sequence is TGTGCCACCCAGGGACAGGCGGAGACCCAGTACTTC. The chain joins TRBV12-3 or TRBV12-4 to TRBJ2-5, with TRBD1 identical over 8 bases. With 10 bases clipped from V and 5 bases from J, the junction kept 6 bases outside the gene matches. This CDR3 region has 12 residues.

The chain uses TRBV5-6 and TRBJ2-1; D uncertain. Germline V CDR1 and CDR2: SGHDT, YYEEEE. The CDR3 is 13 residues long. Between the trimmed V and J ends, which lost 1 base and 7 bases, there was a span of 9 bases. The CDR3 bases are TGTGCCAGCAGCTTGCTGGATGGGAATGAGCAGTTCTTC. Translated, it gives CASSLLDGNEQFF.

The CDR3 DNA reads TGTGCCATCAGAGGACAGGAGGGCGGCTACACCTTC. This gives the protein CAIRGQEGGYTF. The chain uses TRBV10-3 and TRBJ1-2, with TRBD1 matching 7 bases. Germline V gives CDR1 ENHRY, CDR2 SYGVKD. V dropped 6 bases and J dropped 8; count of bases not matched to a gene: 6. This CDR3 region has 12 residues.

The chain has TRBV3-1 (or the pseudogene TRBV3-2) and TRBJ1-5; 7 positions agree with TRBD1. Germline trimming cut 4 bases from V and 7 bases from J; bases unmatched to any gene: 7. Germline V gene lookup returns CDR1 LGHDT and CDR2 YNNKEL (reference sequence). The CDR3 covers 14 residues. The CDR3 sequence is CASSLTGVRQPQHF. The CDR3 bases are TGTGCCAGCAGCCTAACAGGGGTAAGGCAGCCCCAGCATTTT.

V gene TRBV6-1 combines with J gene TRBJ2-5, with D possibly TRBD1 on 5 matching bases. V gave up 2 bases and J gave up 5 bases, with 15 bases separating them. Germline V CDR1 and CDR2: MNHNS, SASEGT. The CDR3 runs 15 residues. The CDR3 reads CASSESPGPAETQYF. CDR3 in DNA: TGTGCCAGCAGTGAAAGCCCAGGGCCGGCGGAGACCCAGTACTTC.